A selection of T cell receptor beta chains follows, all from one sample in a study of cytomegalovirus exposure and HLA in healthy donors. Clones were sequenced by immunoSEQ multiplex PCR, and TCRdb holds only the in-frame ones, with some missing. The sample consists of 200,000 to 250,000 clones, around 88% of them appearing once. Sequenced input: PBMCs. These receptor sequences come from a young woman in good health and CMV-seronegative. Both conserved end residues are part of each CDR3. A D gene is named only where the DNA matches it firmly. Where a row states a size, it is once, few, many or the class of an expanded clone; other rows omit it.

TRBJ2-3 | NA | NA | TRBV5-1 | CASSLAPVSTDTQYF | TGCGCCAGCAGCTTGGCACCAGTTAGCACAGATACGCAGTATTTT
TRBJ2-1 | TRBD1 | NA | TRBV14 | CASSTTGGTHNEQFF | TGTGCCAGCAGCACGACAGGGGGAACCCACAATGAGCAGTTCTTC
TRBJ1-1 | NA | NA | TRBV5-1 | CASSLGGGTEAFF | TGCGCCAGCAGCTTGGGGGGCGGCACTGAAGCTTTCTTT
TRBJ1-4 | NA | NA | TRBV6-5 | CASRKSRGGLFF | TGTGCCAGCAGGAAAAGTCGGGGAGGACTGTTTTTT
TRBJ2-7 | TRBD1 | NA | TRBV18 | CASSLQKPRDRGYEQYF | TGTGCCAGCTCACTACAGAAGCCCCGGGACAGGGGTTACGAGCAGTACTTC
TRBJ2-7 | TRBD1 | NA | TRBV7-2 | CASREDRGPFYEQYF | TGTGCCAGCAGGGAGGACAGGGGGCCGTTCTACGAGCAGTACTTC
TRBJ2-7 | TRBD2 | NA | TRBV5-1 | CASSFRGGEGEQYF | TGCGCCAGCAGCTTTCGCGGGGGGGAGGGCGAGCAGTACTTC
TRBJ1-2 | TRBD1 | NA | TRBV7-6 | CASSGDRGGYTF | TGTGCCAGCAGCGGGGACAGGGGCGGCTACACCTTC
TRBJ1-4 | NA | NA | TRBV7-9 | CSSSLGPEKLFF | TGTTCCAGCAGCTTAGGGCCTGAAAAACTGTTTTTT
TRBJ2-5 | NA | NA | TRBV2 | CASSEEAEEIKETQYF | TGTGCCAGCAGTGAGGAGGCCGAAGAGATAAAAGAGACCCAGTACTTC
TRBJ2-3 | NA | once | TRBV11-3 | CASSLTPLRVSTDTQYF | TGTGCCAGCAGCTTAACTCCTCTAAGAGTGAGCACAGATACGCAGTATTTT
TRBJ1-1 | NA | NA | TRBV6-5 | CATSLVGNTEAFF | TGTGCCACCAGCCTAGTGGGGAACACTGAAGCTTTCTTT
TRBJ2-7 | TRBD1 | once | TRBV13 | CASSSHGQVTYEQYF | TGTGCCAGCAGCTCCCATGGACAGGTCACCTACGAGCAGTACTTC
TRBJ1-4 | NA | NA | TRBV19 | CASSMGDIATNEKLFF | TGTGCCAGTAGTATGGGGGACATAGCAACTAATGAAAAACTGTTTTTT
TRBJ1-1 | NA | NA | TRBV18 | CASSRAGPPMGITEAFF | TGTGCCAGCTCACGCGCGGGACCCCCCATGGGGATAACTGAAGCTTTCTTT
TRBJ2-1 | TRBD2 | NA | TRBV5-1 | CASSFLAGDNYNEQFF | TGCGCCAGCAGCTTCTTAGCGGGGGACAACTACAATGAGCAGTTCTTC
TRBJ1-6 | NA | NA | TRBV5-8 | CASSFDRRLSSYNSPLHF | TGTGCCAGCAGCTTCGACAGGCGACTGAGCTCCTATAATTCACCCCTCCACTTT
TRBJ1-5 | NA | NA | TRBV19 | CASRPPRGQPQHF | TGTGCCAGTAGGCCCCCCAGGGGTCAGCCCCAGCATTTT
TRBJ2-3 | TRBD2 | NA | TRBV2 | CASSNLPGGPVGTDTQYF | TGTGCCAGCAGTAATTTACCGGGGGGGCCGGTTGGCACAGATACGCAGTATTTT
TRBJ2-1 | NA | NA | TRBV6-5 | CASSYGRQYNEQFF | TGTGCCAGCAGTTACGGCAGACAGTACAATGAGCAGTTCTTC
TRBJ2-1 | TRBD1 | few | TRBV10-3 | CAISEPQGIGNEQFF | TGTGCCATCAGTGAACCACAGGGGATCGGCAATGAGCAGTTCTTC
TRBJ2-5 | TRBD1 | NA | TRBV5-1 | CASDQGGLETQYF | TGCGCCAGCGACCAAGGGGGCTTGGAGACCCAGTACTTC